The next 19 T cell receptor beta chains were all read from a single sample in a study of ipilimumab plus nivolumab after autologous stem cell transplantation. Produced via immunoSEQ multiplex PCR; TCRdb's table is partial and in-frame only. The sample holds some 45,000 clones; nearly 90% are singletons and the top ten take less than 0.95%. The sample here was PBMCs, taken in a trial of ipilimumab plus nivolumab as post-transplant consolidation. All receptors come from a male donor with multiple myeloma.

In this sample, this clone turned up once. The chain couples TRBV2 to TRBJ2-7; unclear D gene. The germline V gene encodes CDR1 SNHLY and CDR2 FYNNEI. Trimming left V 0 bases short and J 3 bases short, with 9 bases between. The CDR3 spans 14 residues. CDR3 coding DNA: TGTGCCAGCAGTGAAGCGGGAAGGAACTACGAGCAGTACTTC. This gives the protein CASSEAGRNYEQYF.

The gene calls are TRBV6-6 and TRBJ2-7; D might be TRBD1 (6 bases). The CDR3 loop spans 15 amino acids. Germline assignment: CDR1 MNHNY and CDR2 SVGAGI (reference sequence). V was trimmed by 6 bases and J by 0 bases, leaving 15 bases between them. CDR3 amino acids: CASSFGQPGSYEQYF. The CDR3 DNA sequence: TGTGCCAGCAGCTTCGGACAGCCAGGCTCCTACGAGCAGTACTTC.

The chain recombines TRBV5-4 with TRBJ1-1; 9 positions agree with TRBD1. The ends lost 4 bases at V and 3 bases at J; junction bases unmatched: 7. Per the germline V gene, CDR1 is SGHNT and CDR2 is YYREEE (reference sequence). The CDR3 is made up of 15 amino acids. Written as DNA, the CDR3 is TGTGCCAGCAGCCTGGACAGGGGATGGGACACTGAAGCTTTCTTT. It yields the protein CASSLDRGWDTEAFF. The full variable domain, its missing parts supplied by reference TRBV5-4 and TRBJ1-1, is ETGVTQSPTHLIKTRGQQVTLRCSSQSGHNTVSWYQQALGQGPQFIFQYYREEENGRGNFPPRFSGLQFPNYSSELNVNALELDDSALYLCASSLDRGWDTEAFFGQGTRLTVV.

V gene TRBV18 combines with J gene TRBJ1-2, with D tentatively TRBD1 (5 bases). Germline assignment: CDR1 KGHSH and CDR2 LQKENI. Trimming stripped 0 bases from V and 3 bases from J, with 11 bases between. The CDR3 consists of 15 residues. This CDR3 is CASSPPGVGDYGYTF. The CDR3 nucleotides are TGTGCCAGCTCACCACCAGGGGTCGGGGACTATGGCTACACCTTC.

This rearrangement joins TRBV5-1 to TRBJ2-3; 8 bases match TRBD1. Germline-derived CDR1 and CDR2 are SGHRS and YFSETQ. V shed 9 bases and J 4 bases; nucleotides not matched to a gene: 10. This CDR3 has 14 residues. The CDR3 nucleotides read TGCGCCACCCGACAGGGGAGTTTGTCAGATACGCAGTATTTT. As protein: CATRQGSLSDTQYF.

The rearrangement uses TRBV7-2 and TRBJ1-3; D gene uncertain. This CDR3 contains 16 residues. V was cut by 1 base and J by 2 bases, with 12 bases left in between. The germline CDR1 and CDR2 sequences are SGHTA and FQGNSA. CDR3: CASSLGSSGAGNTIYF. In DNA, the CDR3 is TGTGCCAGCAGCTTAGGATCCTCGGGAGCTGGAAACACCATATATTTT. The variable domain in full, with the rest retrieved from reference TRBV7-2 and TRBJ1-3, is GAGVSQSPSNKVTEKGKDVELRCDPISGHTALYWYRQSLGQGLEFLIYFQGNSAPDKSGLPSDRFSAERTGGSVSTLTIQRTQQEDSAVYLCASSLGSSGAGNTIYFGEGSWLTVV.

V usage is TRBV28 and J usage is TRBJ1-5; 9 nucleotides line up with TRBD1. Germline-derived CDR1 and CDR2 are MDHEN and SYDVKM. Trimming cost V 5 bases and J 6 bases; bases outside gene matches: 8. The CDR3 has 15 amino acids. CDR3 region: CASSPRTGAAQPQHF. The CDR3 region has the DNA TGTGCCAGCAGTCCCCGGACAGGGGCGGCTCAGCCCCAGCATTTT. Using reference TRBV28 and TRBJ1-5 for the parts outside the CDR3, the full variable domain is DVKVTQSSRYLVKRTGEKVFLECVQDMDHENMFWYRQDPGLGLRLIYFSYDVKMKEKGDIPEGYSVSREKKERFSLILESASTNQTSMYLCASSPRTGAAQPQHFGDGTRLSIL.

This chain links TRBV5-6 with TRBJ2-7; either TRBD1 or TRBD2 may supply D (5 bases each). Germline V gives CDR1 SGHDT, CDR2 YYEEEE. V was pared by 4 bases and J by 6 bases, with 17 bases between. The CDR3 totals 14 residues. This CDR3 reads CASSGTLTFGEQYF. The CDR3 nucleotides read TGTGCCAGCAGCGGGACCCTCACGTTTGGCGAGCAGTACTTC.

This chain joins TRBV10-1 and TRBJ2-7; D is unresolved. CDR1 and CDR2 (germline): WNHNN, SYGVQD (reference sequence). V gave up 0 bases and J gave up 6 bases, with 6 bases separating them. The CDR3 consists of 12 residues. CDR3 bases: TGCGCCAGCAGTGAGTCGACCGGCGAGCAGTACTTC. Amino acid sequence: CASSESTGEQYF.

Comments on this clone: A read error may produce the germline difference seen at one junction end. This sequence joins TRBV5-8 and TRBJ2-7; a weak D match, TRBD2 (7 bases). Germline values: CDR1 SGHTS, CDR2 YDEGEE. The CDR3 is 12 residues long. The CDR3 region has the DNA TGCGCCAGTTTAGGGGGGGTCTACGAGCAGTACTTC. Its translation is CASLGGVYEQYF.

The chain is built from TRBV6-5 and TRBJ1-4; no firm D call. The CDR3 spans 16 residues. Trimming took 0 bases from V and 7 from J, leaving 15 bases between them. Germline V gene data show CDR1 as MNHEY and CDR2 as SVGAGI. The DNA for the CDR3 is TGTGCCAGCAGTTACTCGCTTCGAAGGTCCGGTGAAAAACTGTTTTTT. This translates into CASSYSLRRSGEKLFF.

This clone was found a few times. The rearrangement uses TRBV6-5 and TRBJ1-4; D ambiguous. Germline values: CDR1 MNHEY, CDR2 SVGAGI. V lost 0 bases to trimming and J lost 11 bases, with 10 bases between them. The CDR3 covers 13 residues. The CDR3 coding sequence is TGTGCCAGCAGTTACTCAACGGGAGGGAAACTGTTTTTT. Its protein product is CASSYSTGGKLFF.

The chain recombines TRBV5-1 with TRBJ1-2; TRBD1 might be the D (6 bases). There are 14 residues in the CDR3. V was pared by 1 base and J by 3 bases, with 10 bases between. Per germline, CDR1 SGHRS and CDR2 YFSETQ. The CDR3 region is CASSLSDSDYGYTF. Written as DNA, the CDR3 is TGCGCCAGCAGCTTGTCGGACAGTGACTATGGCTACACCTTC.

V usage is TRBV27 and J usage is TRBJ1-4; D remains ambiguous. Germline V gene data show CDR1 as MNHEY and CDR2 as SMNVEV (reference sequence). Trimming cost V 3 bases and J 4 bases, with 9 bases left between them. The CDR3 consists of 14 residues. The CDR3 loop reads CASSFLDGNEKLFF. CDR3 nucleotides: TGTGCCAGCAGTTTTCTGGACGGTAATGAAAAACTGTTTTTT.

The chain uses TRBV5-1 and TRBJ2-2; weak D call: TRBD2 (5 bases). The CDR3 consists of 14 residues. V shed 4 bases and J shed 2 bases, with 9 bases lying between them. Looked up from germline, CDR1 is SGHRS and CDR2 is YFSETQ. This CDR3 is CASSPGSNTGELFF. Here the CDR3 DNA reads TGCGCCAGCAGCCCGGGGAGTAACACCGGGGAGCTGTTTTTT.

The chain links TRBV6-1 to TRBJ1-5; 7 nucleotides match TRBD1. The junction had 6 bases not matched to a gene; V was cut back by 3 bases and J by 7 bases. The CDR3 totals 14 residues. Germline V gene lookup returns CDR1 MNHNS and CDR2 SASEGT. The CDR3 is CASSETGTVQPQHF. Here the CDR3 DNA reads TGTGCCAGCAGTGAGACCGGGACAGTCCAGCCCCAGCATTTT.

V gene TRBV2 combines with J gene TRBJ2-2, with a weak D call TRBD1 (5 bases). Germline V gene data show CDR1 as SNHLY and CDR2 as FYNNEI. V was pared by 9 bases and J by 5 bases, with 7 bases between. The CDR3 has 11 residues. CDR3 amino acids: CASQGTGELFF. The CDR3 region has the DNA TGTGCCAGTCAGGGAACCGGGGAGCTGTTTTTT.

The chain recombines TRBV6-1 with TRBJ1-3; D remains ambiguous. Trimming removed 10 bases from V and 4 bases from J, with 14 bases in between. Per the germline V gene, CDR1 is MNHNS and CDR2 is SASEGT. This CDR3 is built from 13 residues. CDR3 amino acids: CATDGSNGNTIYF. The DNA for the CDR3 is TGTGCCACCGACGGAAGCAACGGAAACACCATATATTTT.

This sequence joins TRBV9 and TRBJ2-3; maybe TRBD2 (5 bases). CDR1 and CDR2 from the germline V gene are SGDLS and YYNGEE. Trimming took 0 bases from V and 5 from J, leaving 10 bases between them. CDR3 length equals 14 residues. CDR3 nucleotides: TGTGCCAGCAGCGTAGCGGGATATGGAGATACGCAGTATTTT. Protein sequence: CASSVAGYGDTQYF.